The T cell receptor (beta chain) under discussion was sequenced for a study of blood T cells in healthy people across ages. Primed by a sample-barcoded 5' primer and a J-beta primer mix, a second PCR proceeded for about 6 to 12 cycles. TCRdb itself ran the 5' RACE reads through MiXCR, one entry per CDR3 protein. The repertoire consists of about 1,400,000 distinct CDR3 sequences, with roughly 64% occurring once and the leading ten covering more than 6%. Looked up from germline, CDR1 is SGHTA and CDR2 is FQGNSA. The CDR3 spans 15 residues. Deletions cut 4 bases from V and 1 base from J, with 12 bases between. They isolated at least 7 million PBMCs from each sample.

The TCR originated in a man aged 18 to 29 in good health. Sequenced: blood. The V gene is TRBV7-2, the J gene TRBJ2-3; D remains ambiguous. This chain's CDR3 is CASSSIQLGTDTQYF. The CDR3 bases are TGTGCCAGCAGCTCTATCCAGCTTGGCACAGATACGCAGTATTTT.